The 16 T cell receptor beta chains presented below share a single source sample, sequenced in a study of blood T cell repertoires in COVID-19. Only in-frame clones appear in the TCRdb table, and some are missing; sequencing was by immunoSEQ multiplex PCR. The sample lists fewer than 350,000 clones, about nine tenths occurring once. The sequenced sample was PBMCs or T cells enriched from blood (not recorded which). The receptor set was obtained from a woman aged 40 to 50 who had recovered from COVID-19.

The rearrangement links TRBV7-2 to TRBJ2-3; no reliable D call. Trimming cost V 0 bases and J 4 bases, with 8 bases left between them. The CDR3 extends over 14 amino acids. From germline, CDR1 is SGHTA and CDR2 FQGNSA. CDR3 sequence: CASSLATVSDTQYF. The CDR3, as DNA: TGTGCCAGCAGCTTAGCAACGGTCTCAGATACGCAGTATTTT.

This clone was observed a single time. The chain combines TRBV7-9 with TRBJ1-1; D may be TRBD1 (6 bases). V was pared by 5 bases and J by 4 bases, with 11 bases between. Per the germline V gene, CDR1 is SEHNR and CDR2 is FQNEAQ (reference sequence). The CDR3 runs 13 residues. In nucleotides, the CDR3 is TGTGCCAGCAGCCAAGGGGGAATCACTGAAGCTTTCTTT. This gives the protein CASSQGGITEAFF.

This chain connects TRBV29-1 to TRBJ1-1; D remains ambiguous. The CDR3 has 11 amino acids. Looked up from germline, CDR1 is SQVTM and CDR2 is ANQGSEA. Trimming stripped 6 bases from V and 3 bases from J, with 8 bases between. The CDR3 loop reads CSVGGHTEAFF. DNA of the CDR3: TGCAGCGTAGGTGGGCACACTGAAGCTTTCTTT.

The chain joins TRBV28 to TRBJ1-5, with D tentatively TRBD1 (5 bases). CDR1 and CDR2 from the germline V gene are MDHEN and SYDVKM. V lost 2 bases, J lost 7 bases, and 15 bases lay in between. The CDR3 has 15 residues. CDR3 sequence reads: CASSLGRVGYQPQHF. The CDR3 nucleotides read TGTGCCAGCAGTTTAGGCAGGGTAGGGTACCAGCCCCAGCATTTT. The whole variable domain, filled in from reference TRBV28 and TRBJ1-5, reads DVKVTQSSRYLVKRTGEKVFLECVQDMDHENMFWYRQDPGLGLRLIYFSYDVKMKEKGDIPEGYSVSREKKERFSLILESASTNQTSMYLCASSLGRVGYQPQHFGDGTRLSIL.

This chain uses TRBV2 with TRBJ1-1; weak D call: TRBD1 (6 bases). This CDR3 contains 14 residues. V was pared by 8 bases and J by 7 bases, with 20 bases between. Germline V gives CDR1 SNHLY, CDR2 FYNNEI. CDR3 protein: CASLLGWGPNEAFF. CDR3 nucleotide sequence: TGTGCCAGCCTCCTTGGCTGGGGGCCGAATGAAGCTTTCTTT.

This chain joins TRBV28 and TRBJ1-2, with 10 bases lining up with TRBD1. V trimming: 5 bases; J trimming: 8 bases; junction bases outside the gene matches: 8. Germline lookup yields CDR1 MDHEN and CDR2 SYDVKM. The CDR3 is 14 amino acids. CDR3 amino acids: CASSDRTGGGGYTF. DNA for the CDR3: TGTGCCAGCAGTGACCGGACAGGGGGAGGCGGCTACACCTTC.

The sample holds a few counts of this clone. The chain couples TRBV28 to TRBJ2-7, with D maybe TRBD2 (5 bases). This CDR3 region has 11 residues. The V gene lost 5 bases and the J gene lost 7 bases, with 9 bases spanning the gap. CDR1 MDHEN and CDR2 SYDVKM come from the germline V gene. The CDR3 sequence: CASSIRTEQYF. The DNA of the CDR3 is TGTGCCAGCAGTATCCGGACTGAGCAGTACTTC. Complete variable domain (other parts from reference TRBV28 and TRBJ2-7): DVKVTQSSRYLVKRTGEKVFLECVQDMDHENMFWYRQDPGLGLRLIYFSYDVKMKEKGDIPEGYSVSREKKERFSLILESASTNQTSMYLCASSIRTEQYFGPGTRLTVT.

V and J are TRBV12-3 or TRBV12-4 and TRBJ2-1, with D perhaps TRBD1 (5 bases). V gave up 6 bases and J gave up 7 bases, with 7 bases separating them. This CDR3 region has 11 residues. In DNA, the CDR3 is TGTGCCAGCAGAAGGGGAAATGAGCAGTTCTTC. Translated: CASRRGNEQFF.

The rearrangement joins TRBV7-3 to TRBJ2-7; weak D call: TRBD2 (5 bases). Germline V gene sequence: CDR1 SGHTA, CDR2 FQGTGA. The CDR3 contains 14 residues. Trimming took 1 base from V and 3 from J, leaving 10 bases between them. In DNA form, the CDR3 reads TGTGCCAGCAGCTTAAAATACGGGGTCTACGAGCAGTACTTC. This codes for CASSLKYGVYEQYF.

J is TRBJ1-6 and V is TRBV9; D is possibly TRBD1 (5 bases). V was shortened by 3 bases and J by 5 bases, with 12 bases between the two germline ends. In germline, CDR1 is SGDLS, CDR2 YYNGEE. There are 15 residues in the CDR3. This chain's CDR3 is CASSAGGRNNSPLHF. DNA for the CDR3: TGTGCCAGCAGCGCGGGGGGAAGAAATAATTCACCCCTCCACTTT.

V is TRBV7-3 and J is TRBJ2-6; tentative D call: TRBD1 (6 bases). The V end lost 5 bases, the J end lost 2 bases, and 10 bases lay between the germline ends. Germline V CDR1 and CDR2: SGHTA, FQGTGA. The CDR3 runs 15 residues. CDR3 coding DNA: TGTGCCAGCAGCACACAGGGAACTGGGGCCAACGTCCTGACTTTC. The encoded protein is CASSTQGTGANVLTF.

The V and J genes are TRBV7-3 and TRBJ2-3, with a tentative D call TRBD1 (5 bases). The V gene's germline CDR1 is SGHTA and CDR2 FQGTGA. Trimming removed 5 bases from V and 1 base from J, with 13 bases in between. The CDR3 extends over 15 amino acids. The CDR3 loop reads CASSTTELGTDTQYF. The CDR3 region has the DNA TGTGCCAGCAGCACGACAGAGTTGGGCACAGATACGCAGTATTTT.

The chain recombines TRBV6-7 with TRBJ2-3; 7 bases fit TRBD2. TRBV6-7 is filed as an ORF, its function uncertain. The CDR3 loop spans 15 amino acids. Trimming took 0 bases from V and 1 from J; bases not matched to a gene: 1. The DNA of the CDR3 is TGTGCCAGCAGTTACTCGGCGGGAGGCACAGATACGCAGTATTTT. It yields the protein CASSYSAGGTDTQYF.

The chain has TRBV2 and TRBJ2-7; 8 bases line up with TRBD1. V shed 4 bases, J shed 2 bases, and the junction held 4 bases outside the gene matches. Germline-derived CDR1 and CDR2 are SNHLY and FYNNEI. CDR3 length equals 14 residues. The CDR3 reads CASSGTGKTYEQYF. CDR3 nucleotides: TGTGCCAGCAGTGGGACAGGGAAAACCTACGAGCAGTACTTC. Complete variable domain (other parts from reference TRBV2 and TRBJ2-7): EPEVTQTPSHQVTQMGQEVILRCVPISNHLYFYWYRQILGQKVEFLVSFYNNEISEKSEIFDDQFSVERPDGSNFTLKIRSTKLEDSAMYFCASSGTGKTYEQYFGPGTRLTVT.

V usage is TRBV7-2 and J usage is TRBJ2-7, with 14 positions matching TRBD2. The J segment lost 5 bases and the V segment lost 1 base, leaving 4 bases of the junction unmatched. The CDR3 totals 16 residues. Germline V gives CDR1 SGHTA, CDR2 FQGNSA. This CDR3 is CASSLVGTSGRNEQYF. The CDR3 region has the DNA TGTGCCAGCAGCTTAGTGGGGACTAGCGGGAGAAACGAGCAGTACTTC.

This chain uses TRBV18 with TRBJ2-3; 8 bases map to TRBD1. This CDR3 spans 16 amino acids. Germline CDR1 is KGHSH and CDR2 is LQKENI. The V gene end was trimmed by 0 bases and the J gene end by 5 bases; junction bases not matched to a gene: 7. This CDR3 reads CASSPPETGGRDTQYF. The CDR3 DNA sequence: TGTGCCAGCTCACCACCGGAAACAGGGGGACGAGATACGCAGTATTTT. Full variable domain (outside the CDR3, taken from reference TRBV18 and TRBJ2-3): NAGVMQNPRHLVRRRGQEARLRCSPMKGHSHVYWYRQLPEEGLKFMVYLQKENIIDESGMPKERFSAEFPKEGPSILRIQQVVRGDSAAYFCASSPPETGGRDTQYFGPGTRLTVL.